Detailed here is one T cell receptor (beta chain). These data come from a study of control samples from healthy donors and cancer patients. TCRdb's table, derived via immunoSEQ multiplex PCR, lists solely in-frame clones and lacks some. The table records roughly 63,000 clones, roughly nine tenths of them present only once. V lost 1 base to trimming and J lost 9 bases; unmatched junction nucleotides: 7. The CDR3 has 15 amino acids. In germline, CDR1 is MNHNY, CDR2 SVGAGI (reference sequence). V is TRBV6-6 and J is TRBJ2-1; 9 bases agree with TRBD2. Specimen: PBMCs. This TCR was recovered from a man aged 35 to 55 with colorectal cancer. CDR3 sequence (DNA): TGTGCCAGCAGTTACTTTCAGCGGGGGGTATCTGAGCAGTTCTTC. Amino acids: CASSYFQRGVSEQFF.